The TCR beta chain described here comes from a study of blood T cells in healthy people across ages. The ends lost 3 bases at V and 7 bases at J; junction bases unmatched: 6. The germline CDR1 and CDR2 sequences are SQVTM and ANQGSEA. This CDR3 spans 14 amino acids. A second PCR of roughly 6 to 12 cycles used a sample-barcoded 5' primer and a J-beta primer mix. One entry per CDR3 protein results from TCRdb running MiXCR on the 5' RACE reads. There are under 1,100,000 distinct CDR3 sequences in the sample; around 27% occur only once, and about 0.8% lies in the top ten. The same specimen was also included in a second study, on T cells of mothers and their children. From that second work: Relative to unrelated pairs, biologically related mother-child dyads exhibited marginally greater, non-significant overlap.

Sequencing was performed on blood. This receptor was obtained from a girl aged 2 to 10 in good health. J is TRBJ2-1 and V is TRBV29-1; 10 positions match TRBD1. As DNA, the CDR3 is TGCAGCGTTGATGGGGGACAGGGGTGGAATGAGCAGTTCTTC. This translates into CSVDGGQGWNEQFF.